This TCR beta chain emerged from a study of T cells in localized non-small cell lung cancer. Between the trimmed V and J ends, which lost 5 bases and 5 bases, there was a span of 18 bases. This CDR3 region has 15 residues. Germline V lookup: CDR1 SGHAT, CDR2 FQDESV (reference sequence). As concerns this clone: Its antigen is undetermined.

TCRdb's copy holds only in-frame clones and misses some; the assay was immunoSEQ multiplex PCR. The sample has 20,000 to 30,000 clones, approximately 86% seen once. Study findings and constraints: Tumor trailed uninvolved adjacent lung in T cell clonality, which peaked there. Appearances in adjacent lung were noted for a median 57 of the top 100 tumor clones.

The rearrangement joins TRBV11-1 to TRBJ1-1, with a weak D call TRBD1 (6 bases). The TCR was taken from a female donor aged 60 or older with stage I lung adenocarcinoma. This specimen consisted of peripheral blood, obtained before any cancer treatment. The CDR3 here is CASSPRGRGVTEAFF. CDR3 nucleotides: TGTGCCAGCAGCCCCAGGGGCCGCGGTGTGACTGAAGCTTTCTTT.